This T cell receptor beta chain originates from a study of blood T cell repertoires in COVID-19. Study summary: Acute-phase and convalescent COVID-19 samples originated in the United States, Italy and Spain. PBMCs, B-cell-depleted T cells, or T cells were the source of the cDNA or gDNA that made up the material.

Per the original methods: Reference gene primer amplification yielded estimated nucleated cell counts. The repertoire was sequenced with immunoSEQ multiplex PCR; TCRdb's copy has only in-frame clones and lacks some. V and J calls plus clone size are reproduced from that table; the DNA served to infer D and trimming. This sample has 200,000 to 300,000 clones; under 85% occur once, and the top ten carry 1.5% to 2%. CDR1 and CDR2 from the germline V gene are MGHDK and SYGVNS. V shed 6 bases and J shed 4 bases, with 8 bases lying between them. This CDR3 contains 12 residues. The sequencing input was peripheral blood. This chain connects TRBV25-1 to TRBJ2-3; D gene ambiguous. The sequence derives from a man aged 25-45 years who had recovered from COVID-19. The CDR3 DNA follows: TGTGCCAGCAGGAATCGGGCAGATACGCAGTATTTT. This sequence encodes CASRNRADTQYF.